This T cell receptor beta chain was found in a study of shared clonotypes between healthy human individuals. As for the study in general: A donor's plate count was three for CD4 naive and three for CD4 memory; CD8 naive had two and CD8 memory one.

The V end was cut by 0 bases, the J end by 5 bases, with 7 bases between. Per germline, CDR1 SGDLS and CDR2 YYNGEE. This CDR3 spans 13 amino acids. The table lists this clone with a count of one. Its antigen is still unknown. Cells designated naive CD8 were CD45RO-negative and were positively selected for CCR7, with terminally differentiated effector memory CD45RA+ cells excluded. The table came from immunoSEQ multiplex PCR; TCRdb's copy has only in-frame clones and leaves some out. The data contain millions of clones, less than 95% of them singletons. General study results and limits: Generation probabilities of non-shared clonotypes were lower (relative to those shared by all four donors). Blood alone was sampled, and tissue repertoires likely differ.

The TCR sequence derives from a man between 18 and 29 years old in good health. Source material: naive CD8+ T cells sorted from blood. The chain couples TRBV9 to TRBJ2-3; perhaps TRBD1 as D (5 bases). The CDR3 sequence: CASSVGRVDTQYF. The CDR3 nucleotides read TGTGCCAGCAGCGTAGGCAGGGTAGATACGCAGTATTTT.